What follows describes a single T cell receptor beta chain. Trimming removed 1 base from V and 0 bases from J, with 4 bases in between. Germline V gene lookup returns CDR1 LNHNV and CDR2 YYDKDF (reference sequence). The CDR3 sequence is 14 residues long. This sample is part of a study of sequential checkpoint blockade in melanoma. Background on the study: Arm A got nivolumab then ipilimumab; arm B the reverse, 1:1.

Produced via immunoSEQ multiplex PCR; TCRdb's table is partial and in-frame only. The repertoire holds approximately 10,000 clones, with 70% to 80% as singletons. Noted treatment: randomized to nivolumab then ipilimumab (arm A) or the reverse (arm B). PBMC sorting kept live CD3+CD8+ cells without CD19 or CD56. This receptor was identified in a human donor with melanoma. The sample in question was CD8+ T cells sorted from blood (inferred from file names), obtained from a patient given nivolumab and ipilimumab in sequence. J is TRBJ1-3 and V is TRBV15; D is ambiguous. CDR3 protein: CATSRVNSGNTIYF. The CDR3 nucleotides read TGTGCCACCAGCAGAGTTAACTCTGGAAACACCATATATTTT.